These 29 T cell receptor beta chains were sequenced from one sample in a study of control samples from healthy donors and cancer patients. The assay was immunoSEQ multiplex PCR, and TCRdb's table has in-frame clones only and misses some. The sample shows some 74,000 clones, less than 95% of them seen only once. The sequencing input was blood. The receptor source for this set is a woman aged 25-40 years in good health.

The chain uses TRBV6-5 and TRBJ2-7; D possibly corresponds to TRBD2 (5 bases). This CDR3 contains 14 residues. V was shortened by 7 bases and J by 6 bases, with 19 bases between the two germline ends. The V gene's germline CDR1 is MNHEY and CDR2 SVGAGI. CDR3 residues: CASTPPGGEGEQYF. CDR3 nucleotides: TGTGCCAGCACCCCCCCTGGAGGTGAGGGCGAGCAGTACTTC.

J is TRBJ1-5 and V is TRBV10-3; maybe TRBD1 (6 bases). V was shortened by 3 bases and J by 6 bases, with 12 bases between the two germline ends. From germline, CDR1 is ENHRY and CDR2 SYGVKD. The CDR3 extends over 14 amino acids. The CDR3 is CAISETGMTQPQHF. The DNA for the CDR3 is TGTGCCATCAGTGAAACAGGGATGACTCAGCCCCAGCATTTT.

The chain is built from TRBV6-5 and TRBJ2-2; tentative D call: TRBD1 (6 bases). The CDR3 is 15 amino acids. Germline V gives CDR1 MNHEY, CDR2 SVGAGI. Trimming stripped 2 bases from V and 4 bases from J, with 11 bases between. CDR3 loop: CASSYGGAGTGELFF. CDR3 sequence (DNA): TGTGCCAGCAGTTACGGGGGCGCAGGCACCGGGGAGCTGTTTTTT.

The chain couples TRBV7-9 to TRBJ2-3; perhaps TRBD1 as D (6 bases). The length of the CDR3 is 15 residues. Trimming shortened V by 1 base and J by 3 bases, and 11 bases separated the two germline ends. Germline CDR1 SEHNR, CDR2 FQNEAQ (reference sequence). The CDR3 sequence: CASSLDRVSTDTQYF. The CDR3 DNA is TGTGCCAGCAGCTTAGACAGGGTCTCGACAGATACGCAGTATTTT.

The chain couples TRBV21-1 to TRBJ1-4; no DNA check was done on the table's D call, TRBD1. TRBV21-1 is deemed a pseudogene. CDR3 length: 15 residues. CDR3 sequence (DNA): TGTGCCAGCAGCAAGGGTGACAGGGGTAATGAAAAACTGTTTTTT. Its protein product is CASSKGDRGNEKLFF.

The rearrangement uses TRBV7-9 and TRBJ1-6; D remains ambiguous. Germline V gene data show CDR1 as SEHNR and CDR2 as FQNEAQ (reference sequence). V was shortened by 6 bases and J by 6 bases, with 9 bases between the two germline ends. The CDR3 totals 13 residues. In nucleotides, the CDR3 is TGTGCCAGCAGAAAAGAGGGTAATTCACCCCTCCACTTT. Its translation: CASRKEGNSPLHF.

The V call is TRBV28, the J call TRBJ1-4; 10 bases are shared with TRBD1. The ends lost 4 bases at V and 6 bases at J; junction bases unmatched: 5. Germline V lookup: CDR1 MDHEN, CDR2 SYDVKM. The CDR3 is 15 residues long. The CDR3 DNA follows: TGTGCCAGCAGTTCCCTCGGGACAGGGGATGAAAAACTGTTTTTT. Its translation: CASSSLGTGDEKLFF.

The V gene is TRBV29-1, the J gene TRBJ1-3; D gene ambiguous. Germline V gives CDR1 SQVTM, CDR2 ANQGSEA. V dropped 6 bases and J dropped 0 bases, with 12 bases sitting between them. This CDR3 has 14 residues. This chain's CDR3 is CSVSVSSSGNTIYF. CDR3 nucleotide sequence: TGCAGCGTCTCGGTCTCGAGCTCTGGAAACACCATATATTTT. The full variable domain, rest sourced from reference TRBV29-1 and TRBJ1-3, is SAVISQKPSRDICQRGTSLTIQCQVDSQVTMMFWYRQQPGQSLTLIATANQGSEATYESGFVIDKFPISRPNLTFSTLTVSNMSPEDSSIYLCSVSVSSSGNTIYFGEGSWLTVV.

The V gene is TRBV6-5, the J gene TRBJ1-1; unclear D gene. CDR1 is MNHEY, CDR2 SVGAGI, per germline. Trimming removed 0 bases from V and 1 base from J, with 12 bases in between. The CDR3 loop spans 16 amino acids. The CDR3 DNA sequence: TGTGCCAGCAGTTACTCGTTCAACAGACAGAACACTGAAGCTTTCTTT. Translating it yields CASSYSFNRQNTEAFF.

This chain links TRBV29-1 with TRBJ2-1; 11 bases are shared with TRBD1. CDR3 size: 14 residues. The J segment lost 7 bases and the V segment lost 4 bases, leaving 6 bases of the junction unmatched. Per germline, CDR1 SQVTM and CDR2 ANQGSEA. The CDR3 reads CSVAGQGAGNEQFF. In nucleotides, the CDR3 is TGCAGCGTTGCCGGACAGGGGGCGGGGAATGAGCAGTTCTTC.

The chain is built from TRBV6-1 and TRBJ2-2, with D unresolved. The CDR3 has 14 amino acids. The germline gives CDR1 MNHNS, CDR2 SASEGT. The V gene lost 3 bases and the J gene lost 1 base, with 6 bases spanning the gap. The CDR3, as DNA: TGTGCCAGCAGTGACCACAGGAACACCGGGGAGCTGTTTTTT. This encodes CASSDHRNTGELFF.

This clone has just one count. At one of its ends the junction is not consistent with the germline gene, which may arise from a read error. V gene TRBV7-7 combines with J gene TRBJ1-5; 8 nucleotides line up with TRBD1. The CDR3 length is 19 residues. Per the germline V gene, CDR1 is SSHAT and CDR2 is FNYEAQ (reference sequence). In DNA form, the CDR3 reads TGTGCTAGCAGCTTTTCGGGCGAGCCGGACAGGGTTGGCAATCAGCCCCAGCATTTT. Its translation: CASSFSGEPDRVGNQPQHF.

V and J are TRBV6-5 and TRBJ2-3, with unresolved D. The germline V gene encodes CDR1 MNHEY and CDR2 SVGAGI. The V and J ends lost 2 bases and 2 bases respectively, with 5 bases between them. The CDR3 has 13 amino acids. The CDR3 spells CASSYAFTDTQYF. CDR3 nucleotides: TGTGCCAGCAGTTACGCGTTCACAGATACGCAGTATTTT.

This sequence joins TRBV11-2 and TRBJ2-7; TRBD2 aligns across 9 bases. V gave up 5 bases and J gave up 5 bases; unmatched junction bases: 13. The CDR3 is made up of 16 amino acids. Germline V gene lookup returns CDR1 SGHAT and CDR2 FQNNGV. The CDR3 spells CASSPRPGTSTDEQYV. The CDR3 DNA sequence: TGTGCCAGCAGCCCACGTCCCGGGACTAGCACCGACGAGCAGTACGTC.

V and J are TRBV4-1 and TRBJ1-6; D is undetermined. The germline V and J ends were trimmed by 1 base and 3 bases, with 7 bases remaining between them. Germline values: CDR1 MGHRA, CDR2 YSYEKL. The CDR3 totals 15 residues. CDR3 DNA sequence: TGCGCCAGCAGCCAAGGGACGGGCTATAATTCACCCCTCCACTTT. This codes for CASSQGTGYNSPLHF.

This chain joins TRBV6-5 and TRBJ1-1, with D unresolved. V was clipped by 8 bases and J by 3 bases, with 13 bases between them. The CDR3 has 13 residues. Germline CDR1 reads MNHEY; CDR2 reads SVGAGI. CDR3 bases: TGTGCCAGCCAGACACCCCCGGACACTGAAGCTTTCTTT. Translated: CASQTPPDTEAFF.

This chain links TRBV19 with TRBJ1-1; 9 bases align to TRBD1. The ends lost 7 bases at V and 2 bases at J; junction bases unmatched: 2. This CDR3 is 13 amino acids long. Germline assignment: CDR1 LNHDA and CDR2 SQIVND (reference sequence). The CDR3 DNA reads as TGTGCCAGTAATACAGGGGGCAACACTGAAGCTTTCTTT. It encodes CASNTGGNTEAFF. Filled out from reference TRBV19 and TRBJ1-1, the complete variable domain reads DGGITQSPKYLFRKEGQNVTLSCEQNLNHDAMYWYRQDPGQGLRLIYYSQIVNDFQKGDIAEGYSVSREKKESFPLTVTSAQKNPTAFYLCASNTGGNTEAFFGQGTRLTVV.

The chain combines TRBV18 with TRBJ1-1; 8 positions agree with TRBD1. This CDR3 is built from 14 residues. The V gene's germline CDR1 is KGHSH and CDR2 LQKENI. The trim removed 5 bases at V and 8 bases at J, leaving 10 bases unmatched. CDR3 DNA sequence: TGTGCCAGCTCATCCGGGACAGGAAGTTTCGAAGCTTTCTTT. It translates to CASSSGTGSFEAFF.

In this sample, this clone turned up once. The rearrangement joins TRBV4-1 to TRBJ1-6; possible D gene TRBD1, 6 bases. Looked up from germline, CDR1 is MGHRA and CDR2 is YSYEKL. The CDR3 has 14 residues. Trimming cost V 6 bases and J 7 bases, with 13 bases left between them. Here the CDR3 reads CASRNVGANSPLHF. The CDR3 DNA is TGCGCCAGCAGAAATGTGGGGGCAAATTCACCCCTCCACTTT.

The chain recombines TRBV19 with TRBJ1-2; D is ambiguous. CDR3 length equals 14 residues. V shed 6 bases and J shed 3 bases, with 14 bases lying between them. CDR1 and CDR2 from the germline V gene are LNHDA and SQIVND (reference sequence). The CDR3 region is CASSLEGRDYGYTF. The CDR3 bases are TGTGCCAGTAGCTTAGAAGGGCGGGACTATGGCTACACCTTC. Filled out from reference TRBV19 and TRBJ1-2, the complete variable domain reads DGGITQSPKYLFRKEGQNVTLSCEQNLNHDAMYWYRQDPGQGLRLIYYSQIVNDFQKGDIAEGYSVSREKKESFPLTVTSAQKNPTAFYLCASSLEGRDYGYTFGSGTRLTVV.

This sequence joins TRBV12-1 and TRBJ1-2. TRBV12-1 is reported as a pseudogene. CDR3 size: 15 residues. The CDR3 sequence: CASSLTGWRAEGYTF. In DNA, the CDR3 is TGTGCCAGCAGCCTAACGGGTTGGAGGGCCGAAGGCTACACCTTC.

CDR3 bases: TGTGCCTGGGATCCGGGGGACAGGAGCTCCTACGAGCAGTACTTC. Amino acids: CAWDPGDRSSYEQYF. V gene TRBV30 combines with J gene TRBJ2-7; 8 nucleotides agree with TRBD1. The germline V gene has CDR1 GTSNPN and CDR2 SVGIG (reference sequence). J gave up 0 bases and V 5 bases, and 9 bases lay outside the gene matches. This CDR3 region has 15 residues.

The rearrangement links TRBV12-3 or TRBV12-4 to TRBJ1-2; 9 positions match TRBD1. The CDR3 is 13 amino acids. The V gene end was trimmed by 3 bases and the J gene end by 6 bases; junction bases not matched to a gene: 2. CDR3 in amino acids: CASSLDRGDGYTF. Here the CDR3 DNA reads TGTGCCAGCAGTTTGGACAGGGGTGATGGCTACACCTTC.

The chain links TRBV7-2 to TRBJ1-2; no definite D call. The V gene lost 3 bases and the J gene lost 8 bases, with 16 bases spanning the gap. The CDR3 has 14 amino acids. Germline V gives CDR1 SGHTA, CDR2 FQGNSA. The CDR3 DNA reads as TGTGCCAGCAGCTTGGTCCTCTCTTCGGCCGGCTACACCTTC. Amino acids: CASSLVLSSAGYTF.

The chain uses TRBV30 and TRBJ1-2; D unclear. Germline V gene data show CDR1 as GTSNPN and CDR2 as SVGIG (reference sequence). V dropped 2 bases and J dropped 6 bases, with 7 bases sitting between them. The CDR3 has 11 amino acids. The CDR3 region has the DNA TGTGCCTGGAGTTGGAAGGATGGCTACACCTTC. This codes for CAWSWKDGYTF.

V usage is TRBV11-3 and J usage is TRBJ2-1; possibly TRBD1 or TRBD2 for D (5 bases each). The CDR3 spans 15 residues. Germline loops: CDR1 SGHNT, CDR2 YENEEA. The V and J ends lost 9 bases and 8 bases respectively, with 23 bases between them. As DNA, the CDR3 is TGTGCCAGACAGGCGGGCGTTCCCAATCCGGATGAGCAGTTCTTC. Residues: CARQAGVPNPDEQFF.

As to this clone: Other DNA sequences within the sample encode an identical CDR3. The chain's CDR3 is CSASPGGGGYTF. The CDR3 DNA is TGCAGTGCTAGTCCAGGGGGCGGGGGCTACACCTTC. The chain combines TRBV20-1 with TRBJ1-2; 8 bases agree with TRBD1. The CDR3 is 12 amino acids. Germline CDR1 is DFQATT and CDR2 is SNEGSKA (reference sequence). The ends lost 3 bases at V and 8 bases at J; junction bases unmatched: 5.

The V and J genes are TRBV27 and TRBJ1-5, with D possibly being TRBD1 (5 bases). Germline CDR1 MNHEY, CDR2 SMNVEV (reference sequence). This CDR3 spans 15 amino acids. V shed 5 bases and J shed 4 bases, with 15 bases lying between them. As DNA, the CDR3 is TGTGCCAGCAGTAAACAGGCGACCTTGAATCAGCCCCAGCATTTT. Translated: CASSKQATLNQPQHF.

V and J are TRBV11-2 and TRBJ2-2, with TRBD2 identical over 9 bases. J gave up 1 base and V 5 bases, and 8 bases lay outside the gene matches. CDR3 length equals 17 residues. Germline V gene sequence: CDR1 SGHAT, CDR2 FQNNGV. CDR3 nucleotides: TGTGCCAGCAGCAGACTAGCGGTACTAATGAACACCGGGGAGCTGTTTTTT. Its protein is CASSRLAVLMNTGELFF.